The 24 T cell receptor beta chains presented below share a single source sample, sequenced in a study of long-term antiretroviral therapy in people with HIV. Version v3.0 of the immunoSEQ assay ran at survey level. Sequenced by immunoSEQ multiplex PCR; TCRdb stores in-frame clones only, minus some. The table records tens of thousands of clones, roughly 84% of them present only once. The sequencing here drew on unsorted PBMCs, taken 1.9 years after starting antiretroviral therapy. These TCRs come from a woman aged 45 to 65 with HIV.

V and J are TRBV7-2 and TRBJ1-4; a possible D gene is TRBD1 (5 bases). Trimming shortened V by 3 bases and J by 7 bases, and 9 bases separated the two germline ends. The CDR3 is 13 amino acids. Germline CDR1 reads SGHTA; CDR2 reads FQGNSA. In DNA form, the CDR3 reads TGTGCCAGCAGCTTGGGACCTTTTGAAAAACTGTTTTTT. This gives the protein CASSLGPFEKLFF. Based on the CDR3 plus reference TRBV7-2 and TRBJ1-4, the full variable domain is GAGVSQSPSNKVTEKGKDVELRCDPISGHTALYWYRQSLGQGLEFLIYFQGNSAPDKSGLPSDRFSAERTGGSVSTLTIQRTQQEDSAVYLCASSLGPFEKLFFGSGTQLSVL.

The V gene is TRBV28, the J gene TRBJ1-3; 7 nucleotides align to TRBD1. CDR3 size: 16 residues. Germline V gives CDR1 MDHEN, CDR2 SYDVKM. The trim removed 6 bases at V and 1 base at J, leaving 9 bases unmatched. The CDR3 bases are TGTGCCAGCAGACCCCGCGACAGGGCTTCTGGAAACACCATATATTTT. The encoded protein is CASRPRDRASGNTIYF.

The rearrangement joins TRBV18 to TRBJ1-6; 8 bases match TRBD1. V was pared by 5 bases and J by 0 bases, with 6 bases of the junction left unmatched. The CDR3 length is 17 residues. Germline values: CDR1 KGHSH, CDR2 LQKENI. In DNA form, the CDR3 reads TGTGCCAGCTCAGCCGAGACAGGGGCCTCCTATAATTCACCCCTCCACTTT. Its translation is CASSAETGASYNSPLHF.

The chain uses TRBV5-5 and TRBJ1-1, with TRBD1 identical over 9 bases. The CDR3 is 15 residues long. V was pared by 4 bases and J by 1 base, with 5 bases of the junction left unmatched. CDR1 and CDR2 (germline): SGHKS, YYEKEE (reference sequence). The CDR3 DNA is TGTGCCAGCAGCACACAGGGGGCGCGGAACACTGAAGCTTTCTTT. This translates into CASSTQGARNTEAFF.

The chain couples TRBV7-3 to TRBJ2-2; 11 nucleotides line up with TRBD1. CDR1 is SGHTA, CDR2 FQGTGA, per germline. The V and J ends lost 0 bases and 2 bases, in that order; junction bases with no gene match: 5. The length of the CDR3 is 18 residues. The DNA of the CDR3 is TGTGCCAGCAGCTTAACGGGACAGGGGGTCGGAAACACCGGGGAGCTGTTTTTT. Translation gives CASSLTGQGVGNTGELFF.

The gene calls are TRBV30 and TRBJ1-5; D remains unclear. Trimming removed 2 bases at V and 3 bases at J, with 5 bases between. The germline CDR1 and CDR2 sequences are GTSNPN and SVGIG (reference sequence). The CDR3 covers 12 residues. This CDR3 is CAWSRSNQPQHF. The CDR3 nucleotides read TGTGCCTGGAGTCGATCCAATCAGCCCCAGCATTTT.

The CDR3 DNA sequence: TGTGCCAGCAGCTTAGGATATTTGGGCCAGGGGCGGGACACCGGGGAGCTGTTTTTT. As protein: CASSLGYLGQGRDTGELFF. The rearrangement uses TRBV7-8 and TRBJ2-2, with a weak D call TRBD1 (6 bases). The CDR3 runs 19 residues. Germline assignment: CDR1 SGHVS and CDR2 FQNEAQ. Trimming stripped 1 base from V and 3 bases from J, with 21 bases between.

The chain employs TRBV5-1 and TRBJ1-2, with 8 bases lining up with TRBD1. The CDR3 totals 15 residues. Unmatched junction bases numbered 10, after V lost 5 bases and J lost 4 bases. The germline V gene has CDR1 SGHRS and CDR2 YFSETQ. Here the CDR3 reads CASSPDRAAFYGYTF. CDR3 nucleotide sequence: TGCGCCAGCAGTCCGGACAGGGCTGCCTTCTATGGCTACACCTTC.

The chain joins TRBV10-3 to TRBJ2-7; no reliable D call. This CDR3 has 12 amino acids. The V and J ends lost 0 bases and 7 bases respectively, with 7 bases between them. Per the germline V gene, CDR1 is ENHRY and CDR2 is SYGVKD. The CDR3 loop is CAISESQDEQYF. CDR3 sequence (DNA): TGTGCCATCAGTGAGTCTCAAGATGAGCAGTACTTC.

J is TRBJ2-1 and V is TRBV6-5, with TRBD1 identical over 8 bases. CDR1 is MNHEY, CDR2 SVGAGI, per germline. The junction had 5 bases not matched to a gene; V was cut back by 6 bases and J by 10 bases. The CDR3 is 12 amino acids. This CDR3 reads CASRPTGEEQFF. The CDR3 bases are TGTGCCAGCAGACCGACAGGGGAGGAGCAGTTCTTC.

The gene calls are TRBV4-1 and TRBJ1-1; D is undetermined. Germline V CDR1 and CDR2: MGHRA, YSYEKL. The CDR3 runs 14 residues. Trimming removed 1 base from V and 11 bases from J, with 17 bases in between. This CDR3 is CASSQVVGRVQAFF. The CDR3 bases are TGCGCCAGCAGCCAAGTAGTCGGTAGGGTTCAGGCTTTCTTT.

This chain joins TRBV28 and TRBJ2-3, with D possibly being TRBD2 (5 bases). CDR3 length: 13 residues. V was cut by 4 bases and J by 4 bases, with 9 bases left in between. CDR1 MDHEN and CDR2 SYDVKM come from the germline V gene. In nucleotides, the CDR3 is TGTGCCAGCAGTTCGCTAGCCGCAGATACGCAGTATTTT. This translates into CASSSLAADTQYF.

V gene TRBV4-1 combines with J gene TRBJ1-1; no definite D call. The germline gives CDR1 MGHRA, CDR2 YSYEKL. Trimming left V 1 base short and J 2 bases short, with 11 bases between. This CDR3 comprises 15 residues. The CDR3 bases are TGCGCCAGCAGCCAAGGACCCCGTTTCAACACTGAAGCTTTCTTT. As protein: CASSQGPRFNTEAFF.

The genes are TRBV21-1 and TRBJ2-7; TRBD1, the table's D call, was not compared with the DNA. TRBV21-1 is annotated as a pseudogene. The CDR3 extends over 14 amino acids. For the CDR3, the DNA is TGTGCCAGCAGCAAAGTTGAGTTAGGGGGCGAGCAGTACTTC. It yields the protein CASSKVELGGEQYF.

This chain uses TRBV6-5 with TRBJ2-7; D is possibly TRBD1 (6 bases). CDR3 length: 14 amino acids. V was trimmed by 5 bases and J by 2 bases, leaving 13 bases between them. Germline values: CDR1 MNHEY, CDR2 SVGAGI. The CDR3 reads CASSLTGAAYEQYF. In DNA form, the CDR3 reads TGTGCCAGCAGTCTGACAGGCGCAGCCTACGAGCAGTACTTC.

The chain joins TRBV5-4 to TRBJ1-5; TRBD1 agrees at 9 bases. The CDR3 runs to 16 residues. With 3 bases clipped from V and 4 bases from J, the junction kept 8 bases outside the gene matches. Germline assignment: CDR1 SGHNT and CDR2 YYREEE (reference sequence). Here the CDR3 DNA reads TGTGCCAGCAGCTACGGAGGACAGGGGAGTAATCAGCCCCAGCATTTT. It is translated as CASSYGGQGSNQPQHF.

The chain recombines TRBV19 with TRBJ2-3, with 10 positions matching TRBD1. CDR3 length: 15 amino acids. The germline V gene has CDR1 LNHDA and CDR2 SQIVND (reference sequence). V dropped 4 bases and J dropped 1; count of bases not matched to a gene: 2. DNA of the CDR3: TGTGCCAGTAGTACCGGGACAGGGGGCACAGATACGCAGTATTTT. Protein: CASSTGTGGTDTQYF.

J is TRBJ2-1 and V is TRBV11-2; either TRBD1 or TRBD2 may supply D (5 bases each). The V and J ends lost 4 bases and 0 bases respectively, with 19 bases between them. The length of the CDR3 is 18 residues. Germline V lookup: CDR1 SGHAT, CDR2 FQNNGV. CDR3 in amino acids: CASSSVRGGRSSYNEQFF. For the CDR3, the DNA is TGTGCCAGCAGCTCAGTGAGGGGTGGCCGAAGCTCCTACAATGAGCAGTTCTTC.

The CDR3 is CASTTRAGGEAFF. In DNA form, the CDR3 reads TGTGCCAGCACTACCCGGGCGGGCGGGGAAGCTTTCTTT. The chain couples TRBV7-3 to TRBJ1-1, with no clear D. Germline values: CDR1 SGHTA, CDR2 FQGTGA. The V end lost 7 bases, the J end lost 8 bases, and 17 bases lay between the germline ends. The CDR3 is made up of 13 amino acids.

V is TRBV15 and J is TRBJ2-7; D is unclear. This CDR3 is built from 21 residues. Trimming removed 0 bases at V and 3 bases at J, with 30 bases between. The germline V gene encodes CDR1 LNHNV and CDR2 YYDKDF (reference sequence). CDR3 DNA sequence: TGTGCCACCAGCAGAGATCTCTTTGACCCCCATTTTATAATAGCTAACTACGAGCAGTACTTC. Protein sequence: CATSRDLFDPHFIIANYEQYF.

V usage is TRBV4-2 and J usage is TRBJ2-7; the D gene is possibly TRBD2 (6 bases). Trimming removed 1 base at V and 2 bases at J, with 15 bases between. Germline-derived CDR1 and CDR2 are LGHNA and YNFKEQ. CDR3 length: 16 residues. DNA of the CDR3: TGTGCCAGCAGCCAAGCTCCCAGCGGGTCCGCCTACGAGCAGTACTTC. It yields the protein CASSQAPSGSAYEQYF.

J is TRBJ1-3 and V is TRBV6-6, with D possibly matching TRBD1 (5 bases). V was pared by 1 base and J by 7 bases, with 8 bases between. The CDR3 sequence is 13 residues long. Germline-derived CDR1 and CDR2 are MNHNY and SVGAGI (reference sequence). CDR3 protein: CASSYWGGNTIYF. CDR3 in DNA: TGTGCCAGCAGTTACTGGGGCGGGAACACCATATATTTT.

The genes are TRBV11-1 and TRBJ2-7; the D gene is possibly TRBD2 (6 bases). In germline, CDR1 is SGHAT, CDR2 FQDESV (reference sequence). The V and J ends lost 5 bases and 2 bases respectively, with 10 bases between them. CDR3 length equals 13 residues. CDR3 coding DNA: TGTGCCAGCAGCACCCGACTAGCCTACGAGCAGTACTTC. Amino acid sequence: CASSTRLAYEQYF.

In this sample, this clone turned up once. V usage is TRBV7-2 and J usage is TRBJ2-7; D call uncertain. Per the germline V gene, CDR1 is SGHTA and CDR2 is FQGNSA. The CDR3 runs 12 residues. Trimming removed 3 bases at V and 3 bases at J, with 6 bases between. The CDR3 is CASSLIYYEQYF. In DNA, the CDR3 is TGTGCCAGCAGCTTGATATACTACGAGCAGTACTTC.